The next 23 T cell receptor beta chains were all read from a single sample in a study of human T cells and chemical hapten exposure. As to time point: pre-sensitization, week 0. The treatment is: therapeutic diphenylcyclopropenone sensitization with weekly scalp DPC. TCRdb ran MiXCR on the RACE reads and lists one entry per CDR3 protein. The sample records more than 85,000 distinct CDR3 sequences, approximately 9% being singletons. Here the sequenced sample was whole blood, taken in connection with sensitization to the hapten diphenylcyclopropenone (DPC). The receptors stem from a man aged 35 to 55 with alopecia areata. Some clones in this sample may be carry-over from other donors' samples.

This clonotype was counted a few times. The rearrangement uses TRBV27 and TRBJ2-3; 8 bases line up with TRBD2. Germline values: CDR1 MNHEY, CDR2 SMNVEV (reference sequence). The ends lost 6 bases at V and 2 bases at J; junction bases unmatched: 7. The CDR3 has 15 amino acids. The CDR3 bases are TGTGCCAGCAGGAATAGGACTAGCTACACAGATACGCAGTATTTT. This codes for CASRNRTSYTDTQYF.

The chain couples TRBV14 to TRBJ1-1; D is undetermined. Per the germline V gene, CDR1 is SGHDN and CDR2 is FVKESK. The V gene lost 4 bases and the J gene lost 4 bases, with 16 bases spanning the gap. This CDR3 spans 15 amino acids. CDR3 nucleotide sequence: TGTGCCAGCAGCCCGAGGCCCCCCGCCCGCACTGAAGCTTTCTTT. Protein product: CASSPRPPARTEAFF.

This clonotype was detected ten times or more. The chain links TRBV7-2 to TRBJ2-2; TRBD1 aligns across 11 bases. The trim removed 5 bases at V and 10 bases at J, leaving 9 bases unmatched. The germline V gene has CDR1 SGHTA and CDR2 FQGNSA. The CDR3 covers 15 residues. CDR3 region: CASSRTGGGPLELFF. CDR3 nucleotides: TGTGCCAGCAGCCGGACAGGGGGCGGGCCTTTGGAGCTGTTTTTT.

This clonotype was found many times. The V gene is TRBV7-2, the J gene TRBJ1-2; D is undetermined. CDR1 SGHTA and CDR2 FQGNSA come from the germline V gene. The CDR3 contains 10 residues. Between the trimmed V and J ends, which lost 8 bases and 2 bases, there was a span of 3 bases. This chain's CDR3 is CASRNYGYTF. DNA of the CDR3: TGTGCCAGCCGAAACTATGGCTACACCTTC. The full variable domain, its missing parts supplied by reference TRBV7-2 and TRBJ1-2, is GAGVSQSPSNKVTEKGKDVELRCDPISGHTALYWYRQSLGQGLEFLIYFQGNSAPDKSGLPSDRFSAERTGGSVSTLTIQRTQQEDSAVYLCASRNYGYTFGSGTRLTVV.

For the CDR3, the DNA is TGTGCCAGCAGTGAATATCTAGCGGGAGTTAGCACAGATACGCAGTATTTT. This translates into CASSEYLAGVSTDTQYF. The chain has TRBV25-1 and TRBJ2-3, with TRBD2 matching over 10 bases. Germline assignment: CDR1 MGHDK and CDR2 SYGVNS. With 0 bases clipped from V and 0 bases from J, the junction kept 3 bases outside the gene matches. The CDR3 spans 17 residues.

This clonotype was seen repeatedly, ten times or more. The chain joins TRBV4-2 to TRBJ1-4; D unclear. This CDR3 has 16 residues. V was pared by 4 bases and J by 0 bases, with 12 bases between. Germline CDR1 and CDR2: LGHNA and YNFKEQ. In DNA, the CDR3 is TGTGCCAGCAGCCCCGAGAAGGGTGCAACTAATGAAAAACTGTTTTTT. It encodes CASSPEKGATNEKLFF.

The chain recombines TRBV29-1 with TRBJ1-1; D is unclear. CDR3 length equals 9 residues. V lost 3 bases, J lost 6 bases, and 2 bases lay in between. From germline, CDR1 is SQVTM and CDR2 ANQGSEA. CDR3 sequence reads: CSVDSEAFF. The CDR3 DNA is TGCAGCGTTGACTCTGAAGCTTTCTTT. Based on the CDR3 plus reference TRBV29-1 and TRBJ1-1, the full variable domain is SAVISQKPSRDICQRGTSLTIQCQVDSQVTMMFWYRQQPGQSLTLIATANQGSEATYESGFVIDKFPISRPNLTFSTLTVSNMSPEDSSIYLCSVDSEAFFGQGTRLTVV.

This rearrangement joins TRBV9 to TRBJ2-7; possibly TRBD1 for D (6 bases). There are 17 residues in the CDR3. V gave up 0 bases and J gave up 5 bases, with 21 bases separating them. Per the germline V gene, CDR1 is SGDLS and CDR2 is YYNGEE. CDR3 coding DNA: TGTGCCAGCAGCGTAGGCGAGAGACGGGGACAAGTCCACGAGCAGTACGTC. It encodes CASSVGERRGQVHEQYV.

This clonotype was detected many times. V usage is TRBV6-1 and J usage is TRBJ1-3; 12 bases fit TRBD1. V trimming: 5 bases; J trimming: 2 bases; junction bases outside the gene matches: 7. The length of the CDR3 is 17 residues. Germline loops: CDR1 MNHNS, CDR2 SASEGT. The CDR3 nucleotides are TGTGCCAGCAGTAAAACCGGGACAGGGGGCACTGGAAACACCATATATTTT. It yields the protein CASSKTGTGGTGNTIYF.

V is TRBV21-1 and J is TRBJ2-4; the table calls TRBD1, which could not be checked here. TRBV21-1 is recorded as a pseudogene. This CDR3 contains 14 residues. CDR3 sequence: CASSSWSGGHIQYF. The CDR3 coding sequence is TGTGCCAGCAGCTCCTGGTCAGGGGGCCACATTCAGTACTTC.

This clonotype was seen a few times. The rearrangement links TRBV9 to TRBJ1-1; possibly TRBD1 for D (6 bases). Germline V gene sequence: CDR1 SGDLS, CDR2 YYNGEE. This CDR3 spans 14 amino acids. The germline V and J ends were trimmed by 0 bases and 8 bases, with 14 bases remaining between them. The DNA for the CDR3 is TGTGCCAGCAGCGTAGGGGGGGCCGCCCAAGAAGCTTTCTTT. Translation: CASSVGGAAQEAFF.

This clonotype was counted ten times or more. The rearrangement links TRBV14 to TRBJ2-6; D is possibly TRBD2 (5 bases). The ends were cut back, 1 base at V and 4 bases at J, with 11 bases in the middle. This CDR3 is 16 amino acids long. Germline values: CDR1 SGHDN, CDR2 FVKESK. CDR3 DNA sequence: TGTGCCAGCAGCCAAGCCCGAGGGTTCGGGGCCAACGTCCTGACTTTC. This sequence encodes CASSQARGFGANVLTF. Full variable domain (rest looked up from reference TRBV14 and TRBJ2-6): EAGVTQFPSHSVIEKGQTVTLRCDPISGHDNLYWYRRVMGKEIKFLLHFVKESKQDESGMPNNRFLAERTGGTYSTLKVQPAELEDSGVYFCASSQARGFGANVLTFGAGSRLTVL.

This clonotype was picked up many times. The chain has TRBV12-3 or TRBV12-4 and TRBJ1-1; tentative D call: TRBD1 (5 bases). The CDR3 has 12 residues. Deletions cut 6 bases from V and 7 bases from J, with 12 bases between. CDR3 DNA sequence: TGTGCCAGCAGCTTTCAGGGTGTTGAAGCTTTCTTT. Translated, it gives CASSFQGVEAFF.

The sample holds a few counts of this clonotype. This sequence joins TRBV29-1 and TRBJ2-1; D call uncertain. The germline V gene has CDR1 SQVTM and CDR2 ANQGSEA. The CDR3 sequence is 14 residues long. The germline V and J ends were trimmed by 4 bases and 0 bases, with 10 bases remaining between them. CDR3 in DNA: TGCAGCGTTGCCCAGCGAGACTCCTACAATGAGCAGTTCTTC. Residues: CSVAQRDSYNEQFF.

The sample holds many counts of this clonotype. The chain joins TRBV29-1 to TRBJ1-2, with unresolved D. The CDR3 runs 10 residues. CDR1 is SQVTM and CDR2 is ANQGSEA in the germline V gene. Between the trimmed V and J ends, which lost 3 bases and 6 bases, there was a span of 5 bases. The DNA of the CDR3 is TGCAGCGTTGATGGCGATGGCTACACCTTC. The encoded protein is CSVDGDGYTF.

This chain links TRBV6-5 with TRBJ2-7, with D maybe TRBD1 (7 bases). Germline assignment: CDR1 MNHEY and CDR2 SVGAGI. The V gene lost 0 bases and the J gene lost 2 bases, with 11 bases spanning the gap. CDR3 length: 15 residues. CDR3 protein: CASSYSRDRTYEQYF. CDR3 nucleotides: TGTGCCAGCAGTTACTCGCGGGACAGAACCTACGAGCAGTACTTC.

The sample holds many counts of this clonotype. This rearrangement joins TRBV28 to TRBJ2-7, with 8 bases matching TRBD1. The CDR3 consists of 14 residues. Germline-derived CDR1 and CDR2 are MDHEN and SYDVKM. V trimming: 6 bases; J trimming: 7 bases; junction bases outside the gene matches: 11. The CDR3 DNA is TGTGCCAGCAGCCAGATCGGACAGGGCGGGGAGCAGTACTTC. The encoded protein is CASSQIGQGGEQYF.

The rearrangement links TRBV6-2 or TRBV6-3 to TRBJ1-1; 9 bases line up with TRBD1. The CDR3 loop spans 18 amino acids. With 7 bases clipped from V and 5 bases from J, the junction kept 20 bases outside the gene matches. CDR1 MNHEY and CDR2 SVGEGT come from the germline V gene. The DNA of the CDR3 is TGTGCCAGCACCAAACCGAGGTCACAGGGGGCAGTTGGAACTGAAGCTTTCTTT. It translates to CASTKPRSQGAVGTEAFF.

By share, this clonotype counts as medium-sized (0.01 to 0.1%). The chain couples TRBV25-1 to TRBJ1-5, with 7 bases identical to TRBD1. V lost 6 bases and J lost 5; bases outside the gene matches: 7. CDR1 is MGHDK, CDR2 SYGVNS, per germline. This CDR3 has 14 residues. The CDR3 reads CASRQTGSDQPQHF. In DNA, the CDR3 is TGTGCCAGCAGGCAGACAGGGAGTGATCAGCCCCAGCATTTT.

The CDR3 DNA reads TGTGCCAGCAGCCCTGACAGGTCCGTCGACACCATATATTTT. Translating gives CASSPDRSVDTIYF. The genes are TRBV7-2 and TRBJ1-3; D is perhaps TRBD1 (6 bases). Looked up from germline, CDR1 is SGHTA and CDR2 is FQGNSA. V was pared by 5 bases and J by 8 bases, with 16 bases between. This CDR3 has 14 amino acids. The complete variable domain, with remaining parts taken from reference TRBV7-2 and TRBJ1-3, reads GAGVSQSPSNKVTEKGKDVELRCDPISGHTALYWYRQSLGQGLEFLIYFQGNSAPDKSGLPSDRFSAERTGGSVSTLTIQRTQQEDSAVYLCASSPDRSVDTIYFGEGSWLTVV.

The rearrangement joins TRBV24-1 to TRBJ2-5; D is unclear. The CDR3 consists of 13 residues. Germline loops: CDR1 KGHDR, CDR2 SFDVKD. The germline V and J ends were trimmed by 6 bases and 2 bases, with 9 bases remaining between them. Here the CDR3 DNA reads TGTGCCACCAGTTCCCGGCATCAAGAGACCCAGTACTTC. Translating it yields CATSSRHQETQYF.

A few counts support this clonotype. V usage is TRBV20-1 and J usage is TRBJ2-3, with TRBD2 identical over 8 bases. The CDR3 has 15 residues. CDR1 is DFQATT, CDR2 SNEGSKA, per germline (reference sequence). V trimming: 3 bases; J trimming: 3 bases; junction bases outside the gene matches: 8. The chain's CDR3 is CSASGVASGTDTQYF. CDR3 nucleotide sequence: TGCAGTGCTAGCGGTGTGGCTAGCGGGACAGATACGCAGTATTTT.

Here the CDR3 DNA reads TGTGCCAGCAGTTTGGACAGGGGGCAATCCGATGAGCAGTTCTTC. Translation gives CASSLDRGQSDEQFF. The V call is TRBV11-1, the J call TRBJ2-1, with 11 nucleotides matching TRBD1. This CDR3 is 15 amino acids long. Germline-derived CDR1 and CDR2 are SGHAT and FQDESV (reference sequence). The V and J ends lost 6 bases and 8 bases, in that order; junction bases with no gene match: 9. Full variable domain (missing parts from reference TRBV11-1 and TRBJ2-1): EAEVAQSPRYKITEKSQAVAFWCDPISGHATLYWYRQILGQGPELLVQFQDESVVDDSQLPKDRFSAERLKGVDSTLKIQPAELGDSAMYLCASSLDRGQSDEQFFGPGTRLTVL.